This record concerns one T cell receptor (beta chain) sequence. No antigen is known for it. No qualities accompany the bases; no much larger clone lies one base away. In the prospective study, participants were roughly 18 to 100 years old, resided in about two dozen geographic areas of the United States, and were enrolled through a virtual design. Cohort assignment in the prospective study relied on participant-reported clinical history from a screening survey and a study questionnaire. Recovered participants in ImmuneRACE Cohort 3 were defined by two consecutive negative NP/OP PCR tests, clearance by a healthcare professional, or resolution of symptoms. In the prospective study, whole blood, serum and a nasopharyngeal or oropharyngeal swab were collected from each participant by mobile phlebotomists. Additional blood draws and questionnaires over an approximately 2-month period could optionally be provided by prospective study participants. Prospective study blood samples were shipped either frozen or at room temperature before DNA extraction.

This record belongs to a study of blood T cell repertoires in COVID-19 (dated by TCRdb to 2020 to 2022). In terms of the full investigation: The collaborator samples originated in the United States, Italy and Spain and spanned the acute and convalescent phases of COVID-19. The material from the prospective study consisted of cDNA or gDNA derived from T cells, B-cell-depleted T cells, or PBMCs. Subjects who had been exposed to COVID-19, were actively infected with it, or had recovered from it provided the deeply sampled blood TCRbeta repertoires that made up the dataset. The repertoires were released in a freely available public database intended as a resource for research on the immune response to SARS-CoV-2. The samples were drawn from two sources: the first 160 participants of the ongoing ImmuneRACE study, and over 950 subjects contributed by 6 global collaborators. The sample metadata nearly always contained a de-identified subject ID, COVID-19 status, age in years and sex. HLA class I and class II types, where available, came from metadata supplied by the sample provider rather than from assay-based typing.

Overall study results and their limits: The amount of clinical and demographic metadata varied by source and participant and was provided uncurated.

V gives up 3 bases and J gives up 0 bases, and the segment between their germline ends measures 9 bases. Spanning cysteine to phenylalanine, the CDR3 consists of 14 amino acids. Kept here is only the CDR3 DNA, which spans 42 bases and is read in frame from base 1. Based on the germline V gene (reference sequence), the CDR1 and CDR2 sequences are LNHDA and SQIVND. TCRbeta CDR3 regions were amplified from genomic DNA by means of the immunoSEQ Assay, a bias-controlled multiplex PCR. The paper's processing steps were these. The number of nucleated cells in each sample was estimated by amplification of reference gene primers within the assay. To quantify the absolute abundance of each unique TCRbeta CDR3 rearrangement, sequence reads were collapsed and filtered. Productive Simpson clonality was computed per sample as the square root of Simpson's diversity index over productive rearrangements. The table comes from immuneACCESS by way of TCRdb, which keeps in-frame sequences with V and J called. Part of the clones is missing from these tables; in studies checked, under half for an unresolved V gene and the rest for unknown reasons. V, J and clone size are those of that table, while D and trimming were read from the DNA. The sample table lists hundreds of thousands of clones, 75% to 90% of them with a count of one. The ten most abundant clones make up around a tenth of the sample.

The sequenced sample was PBMCs or T cells enriched from blood (not recorded which). Recombination linked TRBV19 to TRBJ2-7, with TRBD2 as a weak D call on 6 bases. This clonotype originated in a middle-aged woman who had recovered from COVID-19. The CDR3: CASSIAGSSYEQYF. Read as DNA, the sequence is TGTGCCAGTAGTATCGCCGGGAGCTCCTACGAGCAGTACTTC.